The present TCR beta chain was sequenced within a study of shared clonotypes between healthy human individuals. This CDR3 region has 11 residues. CDR1 and CDR2 from the germline V gene are SNHLY and FYNNEI. V gave up 6 bases and J gave up 5 bases, with 7 bases separating them. Template for every sorted-subset replicate PCR totaled around 200 ng DNA, roughly 30,000 T cell genomes. Sequenced by immunoSEQ multiplex PCR; TCRdb stores in-frame clones only, minus some. The sample has about 580,000 clones; roughly 98% are singletons. Selected positively for CCR7 and CD45RO-negative, naive CD8 cells excluded terminally differentiated effector memory CD45RA+ cells.

This sequence joins TRBV2 and TRBJ1-2; perhaps TRBD1 as D (5 bases). This clonotype originated in a man aged 30 to 39 in good health. The sample was naive CD8+ T cells sorted from blood. The CDR3 here is CASRGVYGYTF. Written as DNA, the CDR3 is TGTGCCAGCAGAGGGGTTTATGGCTACACCTTC.